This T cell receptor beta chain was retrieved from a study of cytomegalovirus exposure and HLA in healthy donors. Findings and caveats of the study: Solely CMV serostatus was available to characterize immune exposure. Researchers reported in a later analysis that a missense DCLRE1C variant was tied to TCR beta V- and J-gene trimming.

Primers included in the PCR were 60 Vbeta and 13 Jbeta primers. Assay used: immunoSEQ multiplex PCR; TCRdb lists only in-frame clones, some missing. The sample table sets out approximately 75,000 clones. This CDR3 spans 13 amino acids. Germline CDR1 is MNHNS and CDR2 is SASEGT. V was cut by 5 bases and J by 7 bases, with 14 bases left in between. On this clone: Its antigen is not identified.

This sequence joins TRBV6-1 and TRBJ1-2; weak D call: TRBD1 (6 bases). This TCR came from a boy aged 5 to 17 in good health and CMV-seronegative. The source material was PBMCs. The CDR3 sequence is CASSYTGSGGYTF. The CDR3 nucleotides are TGTGCCAGCAGTTATACAGGGTCCGGTGGCTACACCTTC.